The entry below gives a single T cell receptor (beta chain) sequence along with its context. The data originate from a study of CD8+ T cells in alopecia areata. Germline V CDR1 and CDR2: SEHNR, FQNEAQ (reference sequence). Unmatched junction bases numbered 7, after V lost 5 bases and J lost 5 bases. This CDR3 is built from 15 residues. Treatment meaning: oral pan-JAK inhibitor, 5-10 mg twice daily. RNA extraction and reverse transcription yielded cDNA as sequencing template. The protocol was immunoSEQ multiplex PCR, while the TCRdb copy is restricted to in-frame clones and leaves out a portion. The sample carries around 200,000 clones, around 58% recorded once.

J is TRBJ2-5 and V is TRBV7-9; 11 nucleotides align to TRBD1. The material was CD8+ T cells sorted from blood, obtained at week 24, from a patient treated with tofacitinib. This TCR came from a human donor with alopecia areata. The CDR3: CASSLLDRGRETQYF. DNA for the CDR3: TGTGCCAGCAGCCTGTTGGACAGGGGGCGGGAGACCCAGTACTTC.